The rows below give T cell receptor beta chains drawn from one sample of a study of blood T cell repertoires in COVID-19. Generated by immunoSEQ multiplex PCR, the TCRdb table keeps only in-frame clones and is missing some. The table shows 150,000 to 180,000 clones, with roughly 83% occurring only once. What was sequenced was peripheral blood. These receptors were obtained from an older woman with COVID-19, enrolled during active disease. The conserved cysteine and the conserved F or W are not part of the CDR3 here. The order of the fields is V gene, J gene, CDR3 protein.

>TRBV6-1|TRBJ2-1
ASSAPGGTGGNEQF
>TRBV24-1|TRBJ1-2
ATLTGSGGYT
>TRBV15|TRBJ2-7
ATSHFAPDSYEQY
>TRBV6-5|TRBJ1-4
ASTPGGRKEKLF
>TRBV3-1/TRBV3-2|TRBJ2-1
ASSYSGTEQF
>TRBV19|TRBJ1-1
ASSMRSGTGGFGTEAF
>TRBV19|TRBJ1-1
ASSPRTGGWTEAF
>TRBV19|TRBJ1-2
ASSSRQGALVGYT
>TRBV6-5|TRBJ2-2
ASIHRTANTGELF
>TRBV12-3/TRBV12-4|TRBJ1-1
ASRFAGAEAF
>TRBV19|TRBJ2-1
ASSITLTFGKRENNEQF
>TRBV6-5|TRBJ1-5
ASSSGINSNQPQH
>TRBV18|TRBJ1-2
ASSPRDISSYGYT
>TRBV6-1|TRBJ1-5
ASSEGVRSNQPQH
>TRBV6-5|TRBJ2-3
ASTSGLGTDTQY
>TRBV9|TRBJ1-1
ASSVEIGNTEAF
>TRBV7-3|TRBJ2-2
ASSLGASGKTGELF
>TRBV7-3|TRBJ2-2
ASSPTSLAGELF
>TRBV5-4|TRBJ1-1
ASSLAGGQGAF
>TRBV5-1|TRBJ2-2
ASSLGTSGRTGELF
>TRBV18|TRBJ1-4
ASSAGLDRVEKLF
>TRBV5-6|TRBJ1-1
ASSLQYTEAF
>TRBV15|TRBJ1-4
ATSREGGGNEKLF
>TRBV5-1|TRBJ2-1
ASSLPGLAGYNEQF
>TRBV18|TRBJ1-2
ASSPTDSVNYGYT
>TRBV15|TRBJ2-7
ATSRVAGAYEQY
>TRBV3-1/TRBV3-2|TRBJ2-5
ASSQDERGGETQY
>TRBV5-6|TRBJ1-4
ASSLVGTGDEKLF
>TRBV18|TRBJ1-1
ASSPTADLGDTEAF
>TRBV6-1|TRBJ1-1
ASSDTFGGGTEAF
>TRBV3-1/TRBV3-2|TRBJ2-5
ASSQRRGQETQY
>TRBV5-4|TRBJ1-1
ASRRASGSEAF
>TRBV18|TRBJ2-5
ASWGGSAETQY
>TRBV6-2/TRBV6-3|TRBJ2-1
ASSLRTSGRARSYEQF
>TRBV19|TRBJ1-1
ASRLTGSFSEAF